A single sample is the source of the 5 T cell receptor beta chains below, sequenced in a study of T cell responses to AZD1222 COVID-19 vaccine. Sequenced by immunoSEQ multiplex PCR; TCRdb stores in-frame clones only, minus some. The sample has 40,000 to 55,000 clones, around three quarters seen once; the top ten hold 3% to 5%. The sequencing here drew on peripheral blood, taken on day 0 of AZD1222 vaccination. The receptors derive from an adult in good health.

This rearrangement joins TRBV6-2 or TRBV6-3 to TRBJ2-5; 12 nucleotides agree with TRBD2. Germline CDR1 reads MNHEY; CDR2 reads SVGEGT. The CDR3 has 16 residues. With V trimmed by 5 bases and J by 2 bases, 6 bases remained unmatched. CDR3 sequence reads: CASSDGLAGLQETQYF. The CDR3 nucleotides are TGTGCCAGCAGTGACGGACTAGCGGGATTACAAGAGACCCAGTACTTC.

J is TRBJ1-1 and V is TRBV2; maybe TRBD1 (5 bases). CDR3 length equals 15 residues. Between the trimmed V and J ends, which lost 6 bases and 0 bases, there was a span of 14 bases. Per germline, CDR1 SNHLY and CDR2 FYNNEI. CDR3 sequence reads: CASRIRQILNTEAFF. The CDR3, as DNA: TGTGCCAGCAGGATTAGACAGATCTTGAACACTGAAGCTTTCTTT.

This clone was seen just once. This rearrangement joins TRBV6-4 to TRBJ2-7; D is possibly TRBD2 (6 bases). Trimming removed 2 bases at V and 6 bases at J, with 8 bases between. Germline CDR1 and CDR2: MRHNA and SNTAGT. The CDR3 is made up of 12 amino acids. The CDR3 sequence: CASSDRDCEQYF. CDR3 bases: TGTGCCAGCAGTGACCGGGACTGCGAGCAGTACTTC.

The chain has TRBV5-1 and TRBJ1-6; 8 positions agree with TRBD1. CDR1 and CDR2 from the germline V gene are SGHRS and YFSETQ. V was clipped by 4 bases and J by 3 bases; unmatched bases: 9. The CDR3 has 17 amino acids. The CDR3 loop is CASSPTGQGNYNSPLHF. The CDR3 DNA sequence: TGCGCCAGCAGCCCGACCGGACAGGGCAACTATAATTCACCCCTCCACTTT.

This clone appeared a single time. This chain joins TRBV18 and TRBJ1-1, with D perhaps TRBD1 (6 bases). This CDR3 has 17 amino acids. Germline assignment: CDR1 KGHSH and CDR2 LQKENI. V was pared by 2 bases and J by 4 bases, with 20 bases between. CDR3 sequence (DNA): TGTGCCAGCTCACCAAATCAACAGGGTGGGGGGAGCACTGAAGCTTTCTTT. This encodes CASSPNQQGGGSTEAFF.